The 21 T cell receptor beta chains given below trace back to one sample, sequenced in a study of T cells in Graves' hyperthyroidism and ophthalmopathy. It was RNA transcripts that yielded the amplified TCR beta CDR3 regions. The study used the HTBI primer set for a first-round RT-PCR of the TCR CDR3. TCRdb used MiXCR to reprocess the multiplex PCR reads, holding one entry per CDR3 protein. Found here are 400,000 or so distinct CDR3 sequences, 13% to 15% of them singletons; the top ten hold approximately 20%. Sequencing used blood. These receptors were collected from a woman in her sixties with Graves' ophthalmopathy.

This clonotype was counted ten times or more. The chain uses TRBV7-9 and TRBJ2-3, with a weak D call TRBD2 (5 bases). Germline lookup yields CDR1 SEHNR and CDR2 FQNEAQ (reference sequence). V lost 1 base and J 4 bases, leaving 12 bases between the germline ends. CDR3 length: 15 amino acids. The CDR3 spells CASSLVGRAADTQYF. As DNA, the CDR3 is TGTGCCAGCAGCTTAGTGGGCAGAGCGGCAGATACGCAGTATTTT. Based on the CDR3 plus reference TRBV7-9 and TRBJ2-3, the full variable domain is DTGVSQNPRHKITKRGQNVTFRCDPISEHNRLYWYRQTLGQGPEFLTYFQNEAQLEKSRLLSDRFSAERPKGSFSTLEIQRTEQGDSAMYLCASSLVGRAADTQYFGPGTRLTVL.

In this sample, this clonotype turned up a few times. The chain is built from TRBV28 and TRBJ1-5, with no clear D. This CDR3 has 15 residues. With 4 bases removed from V and 0 bases from J, the gap between germline ends came to 10 bases. Per germline, CDR1 MDHEN and CDR2 SYDVKM. CDR3 loop: CASSYPLPSNQPQHF. CDR3 coding DNA: TGTGCCAGCAGTTACCCCCTGCCTAGCAATCAGCCCCAGCATTTT.

This chain joins TRBV15 and TRBJ1-3; the D gene is possibly TRBD1 (5 bases). Germline loops: CDR1 LNHNV, CDR2 YYDKDF (reference sequence). This CDR3 is built from 13 residues. With 1 base removed from V and 9 bases from J, the gap between germline ends came to 10 bases. This CDR3 is CATSRVRGTTIYF. The CDR3 DNA is TGTGCCACCAGCAGAGTCCGGGGCACCACCATATATTTT.

This clonotype was observed a handful of times. The chain carries TRBV6-5 and TRBJ1-2, with D unclear. The CDR3 is made up of 16 amino acids. Germline values: CDR1 MNHEY, CDR2 SVGAGI. The ends were cut back, 0 bases at V and 4 bases at J, with 15 bases in the middle. This CDR3 is CASSYSNTGSGYGYTF. DNA for the CDR3: TGTGCCAGCAGTTACTCGAACACCGGGAGTGGCTATGGCTACACCTTC.

Notes on this clonotype: A much larger clone lies a single base off, so this may be a read error. This chain joins TRBV5-1 and TRBJ2-3, with TRBD2 matching over 11 bases. CDR3 length: 16 amino acids. CDR1 and CDR2 from the germline V gene are SGHRS and YFSETQ. CDR3: CAGSLARLAGGDTQYF. For the CDR3, the DNA is TGCGCCGGCAGCTTGGCGCGGCTAGCGGGAGGAGATACGCAGTATTTT.

The table lists this clonotype with a count of one. The chain is built from TRBV14 and TRBJ2-3; weak D call: TRBD1 (5 bases). The CDR3 totals 13 residues. The germline V gene has CDR1 SGHDN and CDR2 FVKESK. The V end was cut by 0 bases, the J end by 7 bases, with 8 bases between. The CDR3 protein is CASSQEGANTQYF. For the CDR3, the DNA is TGTGCCAGCAGCCAAGAAGGGGCGAATACGCAGTATTTT. The full variable domain, in which reference TRBV14 and TRBJ2-3 provide the parts outside the CDR3, is EAGVTQFPSHSVIEKGQTVTLRCDPISGHDNLYWYRRVMGKEIKFLLHFVKESKQDESGMPNNRFLAERTGGTYSTLKVQPAELEDSGVYFCASSQEGANTQYFGPGTRLTVL.

This clonotype occurred many times. V gene TRBV7-9 combines with J gene TRBJ2-7; unclear D gene. Germline V gene sequence: CDR1 SEHNR, CDR2 FQNEAQ (reference sequence). The CDR3 contains 14 residues. V was clipped by 5 bases and J by 5 bases, with 16 bases between them. CDR3 amino acids: CASSPLRPRNEQYF. For the CDR3, the DNA is TGTGCCAGCAGCCCATTACGGCCGAGAAACGAGCAGTACTTC.

This clonotype was counted ten times or more. J is TRBJ2-2 and V is TRBV30, with TRBD2 as a possible D gene (6 bases). CDR3 length: 14 amino acids. V was clipped by 0 bases and J by 6 bases, with 11 bases between them. Germline-derived CDR1 and CDR2 are GTSNPN and SVGIG (reference sequence). The CDR3 bases are TGTGCCTGGAGTGTACGAGGCGGGGCCGGGGAGCTGTTTTTT. It codes for CAWSVRGGAGELFF.

There are a few counts of this clonotype. The genes are TRBV10-3 and TRBJ2-5; D gene uncertain. The CDR3 has 13 residues. Germline loops: CDR1 ENHRY, CDR2 SYGVKD. The ends were cut back, 6 bases at V and 4 bases at J, with 12 bases in the middle. The CDR3 sequence: CAISLDLGETQYF. CDR3 bases: TGTGCCATCAGCCTAGACTTAGGAGAGACCCAGTACTTC.

The sample holds many counts of this clonotype. The genes are TRBV7-9 and TRBJ2-3; TRBD2 aligns across 9 bases. The CDR3 is made up of 16 amino acids. From germline, CDR1 is SEHNR and CDR2 FQNEAQ (reference sequence). V shed 5 bases and J 8 bases; nucleotides not matched to a gene: 14. CDR3 bases: TGTGCCAGCAGCACAGGACTAGCGCACCTGGTGGGTACGCAGTATTTT. This codes for CASSTGLAHLVGTQYF. Full variable domain (outside the CDR3, taken from reference TRBV7-9 and TRBJ2-3): DTGVSQNPRHKITKRGQNVTFRCDPISEHNRLYWYRQTLGQGPEFLTYFQNEAQLEKSRLLSDRFSAERPKGSFSTLEIQRTEQGDSAMYLCASSTGLAHLVGTQYFGPGTRLTVL.

In this sample, this clonotype turned up a few times. The V and J genes are TRBV6-1 and TRBJ1-2; the match to TRBD1 covers 8 bases. The V gene end was trimmed by 11 bases and the J gene end by 5 bases; junction bases not matched to a gene: 10. The CDR3 has 13 residues. Germline-derived CDR1 and CDR2 are MNHNS and SASEGT. In DNA form, the CDR3 reads TGTGCCTCCCGGACAGGGTGGGCGTATGGCTACACCTTC. This codes for CASRTGWAYGYTF.

The CDR3 protein is CASSHGQLANYGYTF. The CDR3 DNA reads TGTGCCAGCAGCCACGGACAGCTAGCTAACTATGGCTACACCTTC. The gene calls are TRBV12-3 or TRBV12-4 and TRBJ1-2, with a tentative D call TRBD1 (6 bases). V lost 6 bases, J lost 0 bases, and 14 bases lay in between. The length of the CDR3 is 15 residues.

The chain employs TRBV3-1 and TRBJ1-4; 7 nucleotides align to TRBD1. V lost 1 base to trimming and J lost 0 bases; unmatched junction nucleotides: 8. The CDR3 extends over 18 amino acids. Germline V gives CDR1 LGHDT, CDR2 YNNKEL (reference sequence). CDR3 in amino acids: CASSQGWGQQTTNEKLFF. Written as DNA, the CDR3 is TGTGCCAGCAGCCAAGGGTGGGGACAGCAAACAACTAATGAAAAACTGTTTTTT.

This clonotype has just a few counts. The genes are TRBV19 and TRBJ2-3; tentatively, D is TRBD1 or TRBD2 (5 bases each). Germline V gene data show CDR1 as LNHDA and CDR2 as SQIVND (reference sequence). This CDR3 is 13 amino acids long. Trimming left V 11 bases short and J 5 bases short, with 17 bases between. The CDR3 sequence is CACRDALGDTQYF. CDR3 nucleotide sequence: TGTGCCTGCCGGGACGCCTTAGGAGATACGCAGTATTTT.

This clonotype was recorded a few times. CDR3 nucleotides: TGTGCCAGTAGTACTCTACTAGCGGGATACAACAATGAGCAGTTCTTC. Translating it yields CASSTLLAGYNNEQFF. The V and J genes are TRBV19 and TRBJ2-1; 10 positions match TRBD2. V lost 4 bases to trimming and J lost 5 bases; unmatched junction nucleotides: 8. This CDR3 is built from 16 residues. Germline lookup yields CDR1 LNHDA and CDR2 SQIVND (reference sequence).

This clonotype was picked up many times. This rearrangement joins TRBV9 to TRBJ2-3; 7 bases map to TRBD2. V gave up 2 bases and J gave up 1 base; unmatched junction bases: 4. The CDR3 runs to 15 residues. The germline V gene has CDR1 SGDLS and CDR2 YYNGEE. CDR3 amino acids: CASSVLAGGTDTQYF. As DNA, the CDR3 is TGTGCCAGCAGCGTCCTGGCGGGAGGCACAGATACGCAGTATTTT.

This clonotype was detected ten times or more. This sequence joins TRBV6-6 and TRBJ2-1; D perhaps matches TRBD1 (5 bases). Germline CDR1 and CDR2: MNHNY and SVGAGI (reference sequence). V lost 1 base to trimming and J lost 12 bases, with 19 bases between them. The CDR3 is made up of 15 amino acids. In nucleotides, the CDR3 is TGTGCCAGCAGTTACTACCCTACCGTGACAGAAATGCAGTTCTTC. Encoded protein: CASSYYPTVTEMQFF.

In the case of this clonotype: Just one base apart from a much larger clone, this may be a read error. The rearrangement uses TRBV7-2 and TRBJ2-7; D assignment may be TRBD1 or TRBD2 (6 bases each). CDR3 length: 13 amino acids. The V end was cut by 8 bases, the J end by 7 bases, with 18 bases between. The germline CDR1 and CDR2 sequences are SGHTA and FQGNSA. The CDR3 region is CASASAGVGEQYF. The CDR3 DNA reads as TGTGCCAGCGCTAGCGCAGGGGTAGGGGAGCAGTACTTC.

At least ten counts were recorded for this clonotype. The chain uses TRBV15 and TRBJ2-3; D remains ambiguous. Trimming stripped 0 bases from V and 3 bases from J, with 13 bases between. This CDR3 spans 16 amino acids. Per germline, CDR1 LNHNV and CDR2 YYDKDF (reference sequence). The CDR3 here is CATSRDRAAPTDTQYF. The CDR3 bases are TGTGCCACCAGCAGAGATCGAGCCGCCCCAACAGATACGCAGTATTTT.

In its sample, this clonotype was seen many times. This sequence joins TRBV29-1 and TRBJ2-5; D is possibly TRBD1 (5 bases). Between the trimmed V and J ends, which lost 5 bases and 4 bases, there was a span of 17 bases. The CDR3 runs to 14 residues. The V gene's germline CDR1 is SQVTM and CDR2 ANQGSEA. CDR3 in DNA: TGCAGCGTTACCCGCAGGGTAGGAAGAGAGACCCAGTACTTC. Translated, it gives CSVTRRVGRETQYF.

This clonotype was counted at least ten times. CDR3 protein: CASSQDRAPDNEQFF. In DNA form, the CDR3 reads TGTGCCAGCAGCCAAGACAGGGCTCCGGACAATGAGCAGTTCTTC. The chain uses TRBV7-2 and TRBJ2-1, with 7 bases aligning to TRBD1. Trimming took 5 bases from V and 5 from J; bases not matched to a gene: 9. The germline V gene encodes CDR1 SGHTA and CDR2 FQGNSA. This CDR3 contains 15 residues.